A single sample gave rise to the 12 T cell receptor beta chains below, sequenced in a study of blood T cell repertoires in COVID-19. Produced via immunoSEQ multiplex PCR; TCRdb's table is partial and in-frame only. The sample has about 120,000 clones, approximately 78% seen once; the top ten hold 7.9%. What was sequenced was peripheral blood. The receptors were gathered from a man between 65 and 85 years old with acute or convalescent COVID-19.

The chain uses TRBV7-2 and TRBJ2-6, with TRBD2 as a possible D gene (7 bases). V was trimmed by 5 bases and J by 2 bases, leaving 19 bases between them. CDR1 is SGHTA and CDR2 is FQGNSA in the germline V gene. The length of the CDR3 is 18 residues. CDR3: CASSIRGEGVAGANVLTF. The CDR3 region has the DNA TGTGCCAGCAGCATCCGTGGGGAGGGGGTAGCTGGGGCCAACGTCCTGACTTTC. Complete variable domain (other parts from reference TRBV7-2 and TRBJ2-6): GAGVSQSPSNKVTEKGKDVELRCDPISGHTALYWYRQSLGQGLEFLIYFQGNSAPDKSGLPSDRFSAERTGGSVSTLTIQRTQQEDSAVYLCASSIRGEGVAGANVLTFGAGSRLTVL.

This sequence joins TRBV11-3 and TRBJ2-7; 7 bases match TRBD1. The CDR3 contains 13 residues. CDR1 SGHNT and CDR2 YENEEA come from the germline V gene. Trimming at V came to 5 bases and at J to 5 bases, leaving 6 bases not matched to a gene. The CDR3 protein is CASSRQGAHEQYF. CDR3 DNA: TGTGCCAGCAGCCGACAGGGAGCCCACGAGCAGTACTTC.

Regarding this clone: Because the CDR3 is missing its conserved closing phenylalanine or tryptophan, this is likely a read error. The rearrangement joins TRBV30 to TRBJ1-2; 8 bases align to TRBD1. Germline lookup yields CDR1 GTSNPN and CDR2 SVGIG (reference sequence). This CDR3 has 16 residues. The trim removed 5 bases at V and 0 bases at J, leaving 11 bases unmatched. In nucleotides, the CDR3 is TGTGCCTGGTTCCGGGACAGGAGTGCGGCTAACTATGGCTACACCCTC. Residues: CAWFRDRSAANYGYTL.

The chain is built from TRBV2 and TRBJ1-4, with D unclear. Germline CDR1 reads SNHLY; CDR2 reads FYNNEI. This CDR3 comprises 12 residues. The germline V and J ends were trimmed by 4 bases and 8 bases, with 8 bases remaining between them. CDR3 DNA: TGTGCCAGCAGTGCGGCGGCCGAAAAACTGTTTTTT. This translates into CASSAAAEKLFF.

The CDR3 DNA reads as TGTGCCAGCAGCGTAGGGGACAGAACTAATGAAAAACTGTTTTTT. This codes for CASSVGDRTNEKLFF. The chain carries TRBV9 and TRBJ1-4; TRBD1 matches 7 bases. V lost 0 bases, J lost 1 base, and 0 bases stayed unmatched. This CDR3 region has 15 residues. CDR1 SGDLS and CDR2 YYNGEE come from the germline V gene.

This clone showed up just once. J is TRBJ2-2 and V is TRBV9; 7 bases line up with TRBD2. The J segment lost 0 bases and the V segment lost 3 bases, leaving 2 bases of the junction unmatched. CDR1 is SGDLS and CDR2 is YYNGEE in the germline V gene. The length of the CDR3 is 15 residues. The CDR3 protein is CASSESGANTGELFF. In DNA, the CDR3 is TGTGCCAGCAGCGAGAGCGGGGCGAACACCGGGGAGCTGTTTTTT.

The chain links TRBV7-2 to TRBJ2-7; 7 nucleotides line up with TRBD2. The V segment lost 5 bases and the J segment 7 bases; nucleotides outside the gene matches: 2. There are 11 residues in the CDR3. Germline assignment: CDR1 SGHTA and CDR2 FQGNSA. Here the CDR3 DNA reads TGTGCCAGCAGCAAGGGACTAGAGCAGTACTTC. This translates into CASSKGLEQYF.

This chain joins TRBV15 and TRBJ1-4, with D possibly matching TRBD1 (6 bases). V shed 0 bases and J shed 0 bases, with 14 bases lying between them. The CDR3 is 18 amino acids. Germline V lookup: CDR1 LNHNV, CDR2 YYDKDF (reference sequence). CDR3 residues: CATSRDPTGIATNEKLFF. The CDR3 DNA is TGTGCCACCAGCAGAGACCCCACAGGGATAGCAACTAATGAAAAACTGTTTTTT.

Concerning this clone itself: This CDR3 is also generated by other DNA sequences in the sample. CDR3 protein: CASSPGQNYGYTF. The CDR3 region has the DNA TGTGCCAGCTCACCGGGACAGAACTATGGCTACACCTTC. The genes are TRBV18 and TRBJ1-2; TRBD1 matches 7 bases. V lost 3 bases, J lost 2 bases, and 0 bases stayed unmatched. Germline CDR1 reads KGHSH; CDR2 reads LQKENI. The length of the CDR3 is 13 residues.

The CDR3 protein is CASTGQGLGTEAFF. The CDR3 DNA sequence: TGTGCCAGCACGGGGCAGGGGCTGGGCACTGAAGCTTTCTTT. V and J are TRBV28 and TRBJ1-1; perhaps TRBD1 as D (6 bases). The V gene lost 7 bases and the J gene lost 4 bases, with 16 bases spanning the gap. The CDR3 loop spans 14 amino acids. Per the germline V gene, CDR1 is MDHEN and CDR2 is SYDVKM.

This clone was observed a few times. The chain recombines TRBV2 with TRBJ1-5; a weak D match, TRBD1 (6 bases). Trimming took off 6 bases at V and 6 bases at J, with 18 bases between the two ends. Germline values: CDR1 SNHLY, CDR2 FYNNEI. The CDR3 contains 15 residues. The chain's CDR3 is CASRDWRGGAQPQHF. The CDR3 DNA reads TGTGCCAGCAGAGATTGGCGGGGGGGGGCTCAGCCCCAGCATTTT.

The CDR3 coding sequence is TGCGCCAGCAGCCAAGAGGTGGTGAGAACGCAGTATTTT. It specifies CASSQEVVRTQYF. The V gene is TRBV4-1, the J gene TRBJ2-3; D is uncertain. The CDR3 is 13 amino acids. Germline loops: CDR1 MGHRA, CDR2 YSYEKL. V was shortened by 0 bases and J by 9 bases, with 10 bases between the two germline ends.